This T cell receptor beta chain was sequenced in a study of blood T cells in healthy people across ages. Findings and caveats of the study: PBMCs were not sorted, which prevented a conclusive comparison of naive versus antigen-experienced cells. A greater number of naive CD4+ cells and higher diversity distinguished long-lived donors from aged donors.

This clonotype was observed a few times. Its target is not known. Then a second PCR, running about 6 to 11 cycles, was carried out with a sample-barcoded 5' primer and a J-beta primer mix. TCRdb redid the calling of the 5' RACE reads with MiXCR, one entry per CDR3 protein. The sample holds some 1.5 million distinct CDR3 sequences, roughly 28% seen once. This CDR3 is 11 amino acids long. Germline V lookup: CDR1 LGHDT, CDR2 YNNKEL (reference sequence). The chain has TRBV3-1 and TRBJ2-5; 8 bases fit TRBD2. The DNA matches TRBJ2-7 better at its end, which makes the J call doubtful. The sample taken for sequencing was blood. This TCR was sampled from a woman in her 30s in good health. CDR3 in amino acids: CAAGLAGEQYF. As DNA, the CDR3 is TGTGCAGCAGGACTAGCAGGCGAGCAGTACTTC.